This record covers a single TCR beta chain. The entry originates in a study of blood T cell repertoires in COVID-19. This CDR3 contains 16 residues. Germline values: CDR1 SEHNR, CDR2 FQNEAQ (reference sequence). Trimming stripped 1 base from V and 1 base from J, with 12 bases between. Everyone who took part was roughly 18 to 89 years old, and they came from some 23 US areas. Self-reported history from a screening survey and questionnaire set each donor's cohort. Cohort 3 recovery required two negative PCRs, clearance, or symptom resolution. In the original processing: By means of reference gene primer amplification, nucleated cell counts were estimated. TCRdb's copy holds only in-frame clones and misses some; the assay was immunoSEQ multiplex PCR. That table gives V, J and clone size, and the DNA gave D and trimming. The sample has 190,000 or so clones, roughly four fifths seen once.

The chain carries TRBV7-9 and TRBJ2-3, with a tentative D call TRBD1 (6 bases). Input material: PBMCs or T cells enriched from blood (not recorded which). The sequence came from a man in his forties or fifties who had recovered from COVID-19. CDR3 in DNA: TGTGCCAGCAGCTTAGGAGCAGGGGTCCGCACAGATACGCAGTATTTT. As protein: CASSLGAGVRTDTQYF.